This T cell receptor beta chain was captured by sequencing in a study of shared clonotypes between healthy human individuals. This clone appeared once. CD8 cells classed as naive were CD45RO-negative and positively selected for CCR7, excluding terminally differentiated effector memory CD45RA+ cells. Sequencing used immunoSEQ multiplex PCR; TCRdb keeps in-frame clones, though not all of them. The sample contains hundreds of thousands of clones, 85% to 95% of which appear only once. The source of this sequence is a man under 40 in good health. Source material: naive CD8+ T cells sorted from blood.

This CDR3 reads CASSGRRGEQFF. The CDR3 DNA reads as TGTGCCAGCAGCGGACGAAGAGGCGAGCAGTTCTTC. The chain carries TRBV9 and TRBJ2-1; D remains unclear. Per the germline V gene, CDR1 is SGDLS and CDR2 is YYNGEE. CDR3 length: 12 residues. V was trimmed by 3 bases and J by 10 bases, leaving 11 bases between them. Complete variable domain (other parts from reference TRBV9 and TRBJ2-1): DSGVTQTPKHLITATGQRVTLRCSPRSGDLSVYWYQQSLDQGLQFLIQYYNGEERAKGNILERFSAQQFPDLHSELNLSSLELGDSALYFCASSGRRGEQFFGPGTRLTVL.